This TCR beta chain was obtained from a study of PD-1 blockade in classical Hodgkin lymphoma. Sequencing used immunoSEQ multiplex PCR; TCRdb keeps in-frame clones, though not all of them. Among about 30,000 clones listed, roughly four fifths were seen once. Time point here: cycle 4 day 1 (C4D1), after more than 5 weeks of nivolumab. Every patient relapsed after autologous stem cell transplantation, and brentuximab vedotin exposure varied. Isolation of CD4+ T cells from thawed PBMCs was performed by magnetic negative selection. This receptor was identified in a human donor with classical Hodgkin lymphoma. Sequences were derived from CD4+ T cells from blood, sampled before the fourth cycle of nivolumab.

The CDR3 here is CASSAPGEAGRNTIYF. For the CDR3, the DNA is TGTGCCAGCAGCGCCCCAGGGGAAGCAGGTCGAAACACCATATATTTT. J is TRBJ1-3 and V is TRBV9, with D perhaps matching TRBD1 (6 bases). The ends were cut back, 3 bases at V and 5 bases at J, with 18 bases in the middle. Germline CDR1 reads SGDLS; CDR2 reads YYNGEE. The CDR3 loop spans 16 amino acids.